The next 28 T cell receptor beta chains were all read from a single sample in a study of shared clonotypes between healthy human individuals. Naive CD8 populations comprised CD45RO-negative cells positively selected for CCR7, excluding terminally differentiated effector memory CD45RA+ cells. Clones were read by immunoSEQ multiplex PCR, and TCRdb kept only the in-frame ones, dropping some. The sample records roughly 2.1 million clones, under 95% being singletons. Specimen: naive CD8+ T cells from PBMCs. The receptors here all came from a man aged 18 to 29 in good health. Some clones in this sample may be carry-over from other donors' samples.

The chain recombines TRBV27 with TRBJ2-1, with D possibly TRBD1 on 7 matching bases. The CDR3 spans 14 residues. Germline CDR1 is MNHEY and CDR2 is SMNVEV (reference sequence). Trimming cost V 5 bases and J 4 bases, with 12 bases left between them. Written as DNA, the CDR3 is TGTGCCAGCAGTGACCAGGGGGGATACAATGAGCAGTTCTTC. Encoded protein: CASSDQGGYNEQFF.

This clone was recorded only once. This chain connects TRBV11-2 to TRBJ2-7; perhaps TRBD1 as D (6 bases). Germline assignment: CDR1 SGHAT and CDR2 FQNNGV. The CDR3 loop spans 15 amino acids. Trimming removed 5 bases at V and 3 bases at J, with 17 bases between. The CDR3 loop is CASSHPLDRGYEQYF. CDR3 sequence (DNA): TGTGCCAGCAGCCACCCTTTGGACAGAGGCTACGAGCAGTACTTC. Full variable domain (missing parts from reference TRBV11-2 and TRBJ2-7): EAGVAQSPRYKIIEKRQSVAFWCNPISGHATLYWYQQILGQGPKLLIQFQNNGVVDDSQLPKDRFSAERLKGVDSTLKIQPAKLEDSAVYLCASSHPLDRGYEQYFGPGTRLTVT.

J is TRBJ2-7 and V is TRBV5-4; D is perhaps TRBD2 (6 bases). This CDR3 region has 11 residues. Germline V gene data show CDR1 as SGHNT and CDR2 as YYREEE (reference sequence). The V end lost 4 bases, the J end lost 11 bases, and 13 bases lay between the germline ends. CDR3 bases: TGTGCCAGCAGCCGCGGGACGAACGAGTACTTC. It codes for CASSRGTNEYF. Complete variable domain (other parts from reference TRBV5-4 and TRBJ2-7): ETGVTQSPTHLIKTRGQQVTLRCSSQSGHNTVSWYQQALGQGPQFIFQYYREEENGRGNFPPRFSGLQFPNYSSELNVNALELDDSALYLCASSRGTNEYFGPGTRLTVT.

The chain has TRBV9 and TRBJ2-4, with D hard to call. Germline V lookup: CDR1 SGDLS, CDR2 YYNGEE. The CDR3 consists of 15 residues. The V and J ends lost 4 bases and 1 base respectively, with 12 bases between them. As DNA, the CDR3 is TGTGCCAGCAGCCCAGATGGCAGCGCCAAAAACATTCAGTACTTC. This encodes CASSPDGSAKNIQYF.

The chain joins TRBV6-5 to TRBJ1-2, with no clear D. CDR1 MNHEY and CDR2 SVGAGI come from the germline V gene. Trimming pared 7 bases from V and 7 bases from J, leaving 22 bases between. This CDR3 contains 15 residues. The CDR3 DNA reads as TGTGCCAGCATCCAACGCCCCCGCACCCTCAGTGGCTACACCTTC. Translating gives CASIQRPRTLSGYTF.

The V and J genes are TRBV28 and TRBJ2-5, with no clear D. Germline V gene data show CDR1 as MDHEN and CDR2 as SYDVKM. CDR3 size: 15 residues. Trimming removed 5 bases from V and 5 bases from J, with 18 bases in between. CDR3 DNA sequence: TGTGCCAGCAGTGGAACGGAAGGGTTGCGGGAGACCCAGTACTTC. Its translation is CASSGTEGLRETQYF.

V usage is TRBV6-5 and J usage is TRBJ1-2; 8 positions agree with TRBD1. The CDR3 length is 14 residues. Germline loops: CDR1 MNHEY, CDR2 SVGAGI. J gave up 7 bases and V 5 bases, and 9 bases lay outside the gene matches. The CDR3 coding sequence is TGTGCCAGCAGTGGGATGACAGGGGTTTTTGGCTACACCTTC. This codes for CASSGMTGVFGYTF.

This chain joins TRBV19 and TRBJ2-1; D call uncertain. Trimming stripped 7 bases from V and 3 bases from J, with 13 bases between. Germline V gene lookup returns CDR1 LNHDA and CDR2 SQIVND (reference sequence). The CDR3 covers 14 residues. CDR3 DNA sequence: TGTGCCAGTACCCCTAGGCTTTACTACAATGAGCAGTTCTTC. This sequence encodes CASTPRLYYNEQFF.

The rearrangement links TRBV4-1 to TRBJ1-1; TRBD1 matches at 10 bases. Germline V gene sequence: CDR1 MGHRA, CDR2 YSYEKL. After removal of 4 bases from V and 3 bases from J, the junction contained 8 bases not matched to a gene. The CDR3 is 16 residues long. CDR3 loop: CASSLVDRGLYTEAFF. CDR3 in DNA: TGCGCCAGCAGCCTAGTTGACAGGGGGCTTTACACTGAAGCTTTCTTT.

The chain has TRBV27 and TRBJ2-7; no definite D call. CDR1 and CDR2 from the germline V gene are MNHEY and SMNVEV (reference sequence). The CDR3 spans 13 residues. V lost 5 bases and J 7 bases, leaving 15 bases between the germline ends. CDR3 loop: CASSPVLAHEQYF. The DNA of the CDR3 is TGTGCCAGCAGTCCTGTTTTGGCACATGAGCAGTACTTC.

The rearrangement joins TRBV27 to TRBJ2-7; D is ambiguous. The CDR3 runs to 12 residues. Per germline, CDR1 MNHEY and CDR2 SMNVEV (reference sequence). Trimming pared 5 bases from V and 6 bases from J, leaving 11 bases between. Here the CDR3 DNA reads TGTGCCAGCAGTCCCCCCGGTAGCGAGCAGTACTTC. Encoded protein: CASSPPGSEQYF.

This clone was recorded once. The chain couples TRBV5-1 to TRBJ2-1; D is perhaps TRBD1 or TRBD2 (6 bases each). The CDR3 loop spans 16 amino acids. Looked up from germline, CDR1 is SGHRS and CDR2 is YFSETQ. V was cut by 3 bases and J by 0 bases, with 13 bases left in between. CDR3 sequence: CASSSTGGPSYNEQFF. The CDR3 DNA follows: TGCGCCAGCAGCTCGACCGGGGGCCCCTCCTACAATGAGCAGTTCTTC.

As to this clone: Because the CDR3's place on the DNA is in doubt, the DNA is left out and the CDR3 is given as listed by TCRdb. The chain recombines TRBV5-4 with TRBJ1-1. From germline, CDR1 is SGHNT and CDR2 YYREEE (reference sequence). With termini counted, the CDR3 has 14 amino acids. This CDR3 is CASSFLWENTEAFF.

The J gene is TRBJ2-1, the V gene TRBV19; 15 nucleotides align to TRBD2. The CDR3 consists of 15 residues. J gave up 10 bases and V 1 base, and 2 bases lay outside the gene matches. CDR1 and CDR2 from the germline V gene are LNHDA and SQIVND (reference sequence). The CDR3 reads CASSIVGLAGGEQFF. In DNA form, the CDR3 reads TGTGCCAGTAGTATAGTGGGACTAGCGGGAGGCGAGCAGTTCTTC.

A few counts support this clone. Other DNA sequences in this specimen translate into the identical CDR3. The chain links TRBV25-1 to TRBJ1-1, with D unresolved. This CDR3 is built from 12 residues. Trimming stripped 3 bases from V and 1 base from J, with 3 bases between. Germline CDR1 is MGHDK and CDR2 is SYGVNS. DNA of the CDR3: TGTGCCAGCAGTGAGGGGAACACTGAAGCTTTCTTT. Amino acids: CASSEGNTEAFF.

The chain recombines TRBV4-3 with TRBJ1-1; 7 bases are shared with TRBD1. Per the germline V gene, CDR1 is LGHNA and CDR2 is YSLEER. J was trimmed by 5 bases and V by 5 bases; bases with no gene match: 11. This CDR3 region has 15 residues. CDR3 in amino acids: CASSRQGETGTEAFF. In nucleotides, the CDR3 is TGCGCCAGCAGCAGACAAGGGGAGACAGGGACTGAAGCTTTCTTT.

Concerning this clone: Other nucleotide sequences in the sample specify the same CDR3. V and J are TRBV7-9 and TRBJ1-2; TRBD1 might be the D (5 bases). The CDR3 contains 13 residues. Germline CDR1 is SEHNR and CDR2 is FQNEAQ (reference sequence). Trimming cost V 2 bases and J 1 base, with 5 bases left between them. The CDR3 region is CASSLQGNYGYTF. The CDR3, as DNA: TGTGCCAGCAGCTTACAGGGTAACTATGGCTACACCTTC.

This chain uses TRBV21-1 with TRBJ1-1. TRBV21-1 is labeled a pseudogene. This CDR3 spans 12 amino acids. For the CDR3, the DNA is TGTGCCAGCCCGGGGGCGGAGACTGAAGCTTTCTTT. Residues: CASPGAETEAFF.

A single count supports this clone. The chain recombines TRBV9 with TRBJ1-1, with D unresolved. V gave up 0 bases and J gave up 6 bases, with 12 bases separating them. The CDR3 contains 14 residues. The V gene's germline CDR1 is SGDLS and CDR2 YYNGEE. CDR3 sequence: CASSVDPELAEAFF. CDR3 bases: TGTGCCAGCAGCGTAGACCCCGAACTAGCTGAAGCTTTCTTT.

This clone has a single count. V gene TRBV4-2 combines with J gene TRBJ2-1; 10 bases match TRBD2. Trimming removed 0 bases from V and 9 bases from J; junction bases left unmatched: 8. In germline, CDR1 is LGHNA, CDR2 YNFKEQ. The CDR3 sequence is 16 residues long. The DNA for the CDR3 is TGTGCCAGCAGCCAAGAATGGCTAGCGGGAGTTACTGAGCAGTTCTTC. This gives the protein CASSQEWLAGVTEQFF.

The chain's CDR3 is CASSLAGAGGSTEAFF. DNA for the CDR3: TGTGCCAGCAGCTTGGCCGGGGCAGGGGGTAGCACTGAAGCTTTCTTT. The genes are TRBV5-5 and TRBJ1-1; 7 bases match TRBD1. The length of the CDR3 is 16 residues. Trimming at V came to 0 bases and at J to 4 bases, leaving 9 bases not matched to a gene. From germline, CDR1 is SGHKS and CDR2 YYEKEE (reference sequence).

A remark on this clone: The sample holds other DNA sequences that translate to the same CDR3. The chain has TRBV6-5 and TRBJ2-6; no clear D. The germline V gene has CDR1 MNHEY and CDR2 SVGAGI. There are 13 residues in the CDR3. V gave up 2 bases and J gave up 4 bases, with 3 bases separating them. CDR3 loop: CASSYGGANVLTF. CDR3 DNA sequence: TGTGCCAGCAGTTACGGGGGGGCCAACGTCCTGACTTTC.

V gene TRBV4-1 combines with J gene TRBJ2-2; D not certain. The CDR3 spans 15 residues. Trimming stripped 1 base from V and 2 bases from J, with 8 bases between. In germline, CDR1 is MGHRA, CDR2 YSYEKL. The CDR3 bases are TGCGCCAGCAGCCAAGGCCTCAGAAACACCGGGGAGCTGTTTTTT. Encoded protein: CASSQGLRNTGELFF.

Details on this clone: Other DNA sequences within the sample encode an identical CDR3. The chain couples TRBV11-3 to TRBJ2-1; D is uncertain. V was shortened by 1 base and J by 7 bases, with 5 bases between the two germline ends. The germline V gene has CDR1 SGHNT and CDR2 YENEEA. The CDR3 sequence is 12 residues long. This CDR3 is CASSLGDNEQFF. Here the CDR3 DNA reads TGTGCCAGCAGCTTAGGGGATAATGAGCAGTTCTTC.

The chain links TRBV2 to TRBJ2-7; 7 nucleotides align to TRBD1. The CDR3 is made up of 15 amino acids. Germline V lookup: CDR1 SNHLY, CDR2 FYNNEI. The V and J ends lost 2 bases and 2 bases, in that order; junction bases with no gene match: 6. The DNA of the CDR3 is TGTGCCAGCAGTGAATTGCGACAGGGCCCCTACGAGCAGTACTTC. Translation gives CASSELRQGPYEQYF. Variable domain in full (rest from reference TRBV2 and TRBJ2-7): EPEVTQTPSHQVTQMGQEVILRCVPISNHLYFYWYRQILGQKVEFLVSFYNNEISEKSEIFDDQFSVERPDGSNFTLKIRSTKLEDSAMYFCASSELRQGPYEQYFGPGTRLTVT.

This sequence joins TRBV30 and TRBJ2-5; D is undetermined. The CDR3 has 11 amino acids. CDR1 is GTSNPN and CDR2 is SVGIG in the germline V gene (reference sequence). Trimming removed 3 bases at V and 7 bases at J, with 9 bases between. This chain's CDR3 is CAWRLKGTQYF. In DNA, the CDR3 is TGTGCCTGGAGGCTAAAAGGGACCCAGTACTTC.

This chain joins TRBV7-9 and TRBJ1-1; a possible D gene is TRBD1 (5 bases). This CDR3 region has 16 residues. Germline CDR1 reads SEHNR; CDR2 reads FQNEAQ (reference sequence). V lost 5 bases to trimming and J lost 3 bases, with 19 bases between them. The CDR3 region is CASSPMGRGVDTEAFF. In DNA form, the CDR3 reads TGTGCCAGCAGCCCAATGGGTCGGGGGGTGGACACTGAAGCTTTCTTT.

The chain uses TRBV10-3 and TRBJ2-3; 9 bases match TRBD1. CDR1 ENHRY and CDR2 SYGVKD come from the germline V gene. The CDR3 is 14 residues long. The V gene end was trimmed by 8 bases and the J gene end by 3 bases; junction bases not matched to a gene: 6. CDR3 DNA: TGTGCCATCGGGGGACAGGGAGGTACAGATACGCAGTATTTT. It codes for CAIGGQGGTDTQYF.